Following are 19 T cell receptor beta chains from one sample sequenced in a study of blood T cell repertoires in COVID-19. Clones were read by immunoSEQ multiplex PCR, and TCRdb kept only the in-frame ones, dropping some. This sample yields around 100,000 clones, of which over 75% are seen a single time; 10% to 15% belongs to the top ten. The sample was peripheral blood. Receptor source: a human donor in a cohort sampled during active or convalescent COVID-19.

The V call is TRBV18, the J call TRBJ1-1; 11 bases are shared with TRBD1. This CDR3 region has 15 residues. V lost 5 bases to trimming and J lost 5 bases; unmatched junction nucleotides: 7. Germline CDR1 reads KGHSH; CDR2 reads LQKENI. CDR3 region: CASSIGQGAETEAFF. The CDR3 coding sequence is TGTGCCAGCTCAATAGGACAGGGGGCGGAAACTGAAGCTTTCTTT.

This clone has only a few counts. The DNA of the CDR3 is TGTGCCTGGAGTCAAACCCAGGGGATTCAGCCCCAGCATTTT. Amino acid sequence: CAWSQTQGIQPQHF. The chain carries TRBV30 and TRBJ1-5; tentative D call: TRBD1 (6 bases). The length of the CDR3 is 14 residues. The germline V gene encodes CDR1 GTSNPN and CDR2 SVGIG (reference sequence). Trimming cost V 2 bases and J 6 bases, with 14 bases left between them.

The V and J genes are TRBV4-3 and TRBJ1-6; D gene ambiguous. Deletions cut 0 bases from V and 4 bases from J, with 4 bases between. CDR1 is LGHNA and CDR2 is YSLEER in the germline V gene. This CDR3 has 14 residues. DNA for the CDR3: TGCGCCAGCAGCCAAGATGAGTATAATTCACCCCTCCACTTT. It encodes CASSQDEYNSPLHF.

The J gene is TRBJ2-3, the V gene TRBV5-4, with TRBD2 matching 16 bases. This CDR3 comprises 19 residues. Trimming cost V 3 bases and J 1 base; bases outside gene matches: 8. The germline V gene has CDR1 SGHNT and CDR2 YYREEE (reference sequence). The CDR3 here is CASSCLGTSGGACTDTQYF. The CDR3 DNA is TGTGCCAGCAGCTGCCTTGGGACTAGCGGGGGGGCCTGCACAGATACGCAGTATTTT.

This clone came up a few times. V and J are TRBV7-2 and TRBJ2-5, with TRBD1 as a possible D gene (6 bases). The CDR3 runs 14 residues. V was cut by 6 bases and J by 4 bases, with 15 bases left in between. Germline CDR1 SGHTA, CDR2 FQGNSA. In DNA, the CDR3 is TGTGCCAGCAGATCCGGGACCAGGGGAGAGACCCAGTACTTC. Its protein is CASRSGTRGETQYF. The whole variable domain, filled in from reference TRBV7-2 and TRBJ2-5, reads GAGVSQSPSNKVTEKGKDVELRCDPISGHTALYWYRQSLGQGLEFLIYFQGNSAPDKSGLPSDRFSAERTGGSVSTLTIQRTQQEDSAVYLCASRSGTRGETQYFGPGTRLLVL.

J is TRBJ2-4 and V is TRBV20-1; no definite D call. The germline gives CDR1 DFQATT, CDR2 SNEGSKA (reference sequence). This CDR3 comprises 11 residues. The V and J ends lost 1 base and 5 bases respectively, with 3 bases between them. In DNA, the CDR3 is TGCAGTGCTAGAGGAGAAAACATTCAGTACTTC. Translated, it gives CSARGENIQYF.

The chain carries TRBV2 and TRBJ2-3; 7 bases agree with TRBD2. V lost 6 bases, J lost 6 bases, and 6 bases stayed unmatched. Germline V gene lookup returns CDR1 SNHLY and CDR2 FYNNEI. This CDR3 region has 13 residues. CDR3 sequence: CASRRTRSDTQYF. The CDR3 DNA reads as TGTGCCAGCAGAAGGACTAGGTCGGATACGCAGTATTTT.

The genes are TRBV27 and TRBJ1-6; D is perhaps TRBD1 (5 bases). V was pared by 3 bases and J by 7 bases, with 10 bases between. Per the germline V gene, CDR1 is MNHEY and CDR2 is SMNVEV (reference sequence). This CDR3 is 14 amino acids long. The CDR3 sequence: CASSLNRNNSPLHF. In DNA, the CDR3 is TGTGCCAGCAGTTTGAACAGGAACAATTCACCCCTCCACTTT.

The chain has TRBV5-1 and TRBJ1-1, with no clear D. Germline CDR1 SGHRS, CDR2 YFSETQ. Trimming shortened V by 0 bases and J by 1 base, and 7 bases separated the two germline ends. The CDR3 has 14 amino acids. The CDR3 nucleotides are TGCGCCAGCAGCTTGGGACACAAGAACACTGAAGCTTTCTTT. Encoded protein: CASSLGHKNTEAFF.

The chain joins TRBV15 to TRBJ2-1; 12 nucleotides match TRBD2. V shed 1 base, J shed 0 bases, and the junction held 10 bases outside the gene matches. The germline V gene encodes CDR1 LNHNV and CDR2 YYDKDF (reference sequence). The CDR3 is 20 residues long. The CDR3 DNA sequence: TGTGCCACCAGCAGAGGGACCACTAGCGGGGGGTTTCGCTCCTACAATGAGCAGTTCTTC. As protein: CATSRGTTSGGFRSYNEQFF.

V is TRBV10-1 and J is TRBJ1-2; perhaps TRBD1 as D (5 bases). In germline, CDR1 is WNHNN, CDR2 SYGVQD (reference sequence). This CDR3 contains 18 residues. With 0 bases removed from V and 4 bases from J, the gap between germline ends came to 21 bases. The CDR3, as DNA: TGCGCCAGCAGTGAGTCCCCGGGACTTCGGGAGAGTCTCTATGGCTACACCTTC. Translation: CASSESPGLRESLYGYTF.

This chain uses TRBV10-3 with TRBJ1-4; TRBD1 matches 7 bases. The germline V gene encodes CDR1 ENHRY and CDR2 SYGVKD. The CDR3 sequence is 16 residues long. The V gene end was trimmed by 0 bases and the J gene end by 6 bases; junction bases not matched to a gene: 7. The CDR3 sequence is CAISESMTGSDEKLFF. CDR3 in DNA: TGTGCCATCAGTGAGTCGATGACAGGGTCGGATGAAAAACTGTTTTTT.

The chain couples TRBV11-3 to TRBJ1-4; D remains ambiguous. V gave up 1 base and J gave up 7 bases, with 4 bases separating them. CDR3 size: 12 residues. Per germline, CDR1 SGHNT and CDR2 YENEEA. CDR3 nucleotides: TGTGCCAGCAGCTTAGCTCCTGAAAAACTGTTTTTT. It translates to CASSLAPEKLFF.

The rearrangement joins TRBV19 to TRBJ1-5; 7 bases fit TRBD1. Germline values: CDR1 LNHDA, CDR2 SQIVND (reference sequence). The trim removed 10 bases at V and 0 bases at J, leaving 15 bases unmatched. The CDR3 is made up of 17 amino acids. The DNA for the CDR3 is TGTGCCACGCGGGACAGCCCCAGACTCTATAGCAATCAGCCCCAGCATTTT. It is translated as CATRDSPRLYSNQPQHF.

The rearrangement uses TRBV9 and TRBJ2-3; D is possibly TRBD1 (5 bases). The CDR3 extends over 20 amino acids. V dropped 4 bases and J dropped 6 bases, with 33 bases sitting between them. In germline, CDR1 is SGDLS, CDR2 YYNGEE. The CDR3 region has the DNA TGTGCCAGCAGCCTCACAACCCCCGACAGATTCGGCACACAGCTTGATACGCAGTATTTT. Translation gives CASSLTTPDRFGTQLDTQYF.

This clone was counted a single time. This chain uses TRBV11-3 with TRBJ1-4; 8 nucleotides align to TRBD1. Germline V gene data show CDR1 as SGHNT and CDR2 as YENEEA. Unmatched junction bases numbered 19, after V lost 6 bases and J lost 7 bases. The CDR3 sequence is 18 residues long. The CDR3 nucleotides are TGTGCCAGCAGTCGCGCCGGGACAGGAGTCGGTGGTCGTGAAAAACTGTTTTTT. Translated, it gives CASSRAGTGVGGREKLFF. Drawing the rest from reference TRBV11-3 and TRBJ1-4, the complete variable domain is EAGVVQSPRYKIIEKKQPVAFWCNPISGHNTLYWYLQNLGQGPELLIRYENEEAVDDSQLPKDRFSAERLKGVDSTLKIQPAELGDSAVYLCASSRAGTGVGGREKLFFGSGTQLSVL.

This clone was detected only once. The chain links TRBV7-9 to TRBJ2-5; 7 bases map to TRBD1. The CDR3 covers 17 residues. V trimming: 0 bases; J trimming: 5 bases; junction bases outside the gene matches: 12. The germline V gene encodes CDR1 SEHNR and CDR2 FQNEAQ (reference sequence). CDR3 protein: CASSLAKAGGRWETQYF. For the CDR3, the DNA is TGTGCCAGCAGCTTAGCGAAGGCAGGGGGACGGTGGGAGACCCAGTACTTC.

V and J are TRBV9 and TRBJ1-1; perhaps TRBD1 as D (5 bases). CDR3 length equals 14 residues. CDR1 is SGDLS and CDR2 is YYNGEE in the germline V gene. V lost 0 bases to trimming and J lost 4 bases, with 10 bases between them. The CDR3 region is CASSVVPGSTEAFF. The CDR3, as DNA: TGTGCCAGCAGCGTAGTTCCAGGGTCCACTGAAGCTTTCTTT.

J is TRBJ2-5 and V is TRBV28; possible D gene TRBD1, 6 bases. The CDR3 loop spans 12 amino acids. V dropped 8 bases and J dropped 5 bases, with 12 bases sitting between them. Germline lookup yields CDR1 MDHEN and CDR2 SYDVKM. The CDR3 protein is CASGQGYETQYF. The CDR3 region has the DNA TGTGCCAGCGGCCAGGGGTATGAGACCCAGTACTTC.